This section outlines one TCR beta chain sequence together with its context. Its target is unknown. This CDR3 has 15 residues. Germline CDR1 reads SGHRS; CDR2 reads YFSETQ. V was pared by 5 bases and J by 7 bases, with 10 bases of the junction left unmatched. This entry is derived from a study of T cell responses to AZD1222 COVID-19 vaccine. The study, taken as a whole, reports: Spike-specific TCR depth and breadth grew after two AZD1222 doses.

This table comes from immunoSEQ multiplex PCR, and its TCRdb copy is limited to in-frame clones, with some not included. The sample has under 35,000 clones, less than 90% seen once. Sequenced here: peripheral blood, sampled on day 0 of AZD1222 vaccination. This clonotype originated in an adult in good health. The V gene is TRBV5-1, the J gene TRBJ2-2, with 8 nucleotides matching TRBD1. CDR3 nucleotide sequence: TGCGCCAGCAGACCTGGACAGGGATGGAGCGGGGAGCTGTTTTTT. Residues: CASRPGQGWSGELFF.